Reported below is one TCR beta chain. The method was immunoSEQ multiplex PCR; TCRdb's version includes in-frame clones alone and lacks a portion of them. The sample records hundreds of thousands of clones, roughly nine tenths being singletons. This sample is drawn from a study of Ad26.COV2.S vaccination and SARS-CoV-2 variants. As for treatment: 19 received Ad26.COV2.S at low or high dose, single or two shots; about 5 received placebo; per-sample allocation not given. Sample collection was performed on day 63 after the first vaccine or placebo injection. This specimen was peripheral blood, taken in a trial of Ad26.COV2.S vaccine versus placebo. The sequence came from a person between 18 and 60 years old who received the Ad26.COV2.S COVID-19 vaccine or a placebo.

In DNA, the CDR3 is TGTGCCAGCAGTTTGTCACCCCTCGCCGGGGAGCTGTTTTTT. It codes for CASSLSPLAGELFF. The V and J genes are TRBV27 and TRBJ2-2; D is ambiguous. Trimming removed 3 bases at V and 6 bases at J, with 11 bases between. The CDR3 contains 14 residues. Per the germline V gene, CDR1 is MNHEY and CDR2 is SMNVEV (reference sequence).